The present T cell receptor beta chain was sequenced within a study of shared clonotypes between healthy human individuals. Sequencing used immunoSEQ multiplex PCR; TCRdb keeps in-frame clones, though not all of them. The sample yields approximately 2,000,000 clones, 80% to 95% seen once. CD45RO-negative CD8 cells positively selected for CCR7 made up the naive population, which excluded terminally differentiated effector memory CD45RA+ cells. V lost 0 bases and J 2 bases, leaving 11 bases between the germline ends. Germline V lookup: CDR1 LGHNA, CDR2 YSLEER. The CDR3 runs 16 residues. The sequencing sample was made of naive CD8+ T cells from PBMCs. The sequence was obtained from a young man in good health. Some clones in this sample may be carry-over from other donors' samples. This chain links TRBV4-3 with TRBJ2-1; D may be TRBD2 (6 bases). The CDR3 loop reads CASSQDWRETYNEQFF. The DNA of the CDR3 is TGCGCCAGCAGCCAAGATTGGCGGGAAACCTACAATGAGCAGTTCTTC.